This is a list of T cell receptor beta chains from one sample in a study of T cells in Graves' hyperthyroidism and ophthalmopathy. Each CDR3 protein gets one entry after TCRdb re-called the multiplex PCR reads with MiXCR. This sample has about 200,000 distinct CDR3 sequences, with 17% found just once. Sequenced sample: blood. The receptor set was obtained from a woman between 50 and 59 years old with Graves' hyperthyroidism. Each CDR3 is given with its conserved first and last residue. Each record gives: clone size, V gene, J gene, D gene, CDR3 protein, CDR3 DNA. A D gene is named only where the DNA matches it firmly. The size field is filled for only some rows; it gives once, few, many or a size class.

abundance: -; v_gene: TRBV28; j_gene: TRBJ1-4; d_gene: TRBD1; CDR3aa: CASSSQGATNEKLFF; CDR3nt: TGTGCCAGCAGTTCACAGGGGGCGACTAATGAAAAACTGTTTTTT
abundance: -; v_gene: TRBV7-9; j_gene: TRBJ2-1; d_gene: TRBD2; CDR3aa: CASSATPGTSGSSPGNEQFF; CDR3nt: TGTGCCAGCAGCGCAACCCCCGGGACTAGCGGGAGTAGTCCCGGGAATGAGCAGTTCTTC
abundance: many; v_gene: TRBV7-9; j_gene: TRBJ2-3; d_gene: -; CDR3aa: CASSPPSGTDTQYF; CDR3nt: TGTGCCAGCAGCCCCCCCAGCGGCACAGATACGCAGTATTTT
abundance: -; v_gene: TRBV20-1; j_gene: TRBJ2-1; d_gene: -; CDR3aa: CSASFASEVNEQFF; CDR3nt: TGCAGTGCTAGTTTTGCTAGCGAGGTTAATGAGCAGTTCTTC
abundance: -; v_gene: TRBV6-2/TRBV6-3; j_gene: TRBJ2-3; d_gene: -; CDR3aa: CASSSYLGGRKDTQYF; CDR3nt: TGTGCCAGCAGTTCCTACCTGGGGGGGCGAAAAGATACGCAGTATTTT
abundance: few; v_gene: TRBV27; j_gene: TRBJ1-3; d_gene: -; CDR3aa: CASSLRGLGNTIYF; CDR3nt: TGTGCCAGCAGTCTCAGGGGACTTGGAAACACCATATATTTT
abundance: many; v_gene: TRBV3-1; j_gene: TRBJ2-1; d_gene: -; CDR3aa: CASSQPGLLNEQFF; CDR3nt: TGTGCCAGCAGCCAGCCGGGACTCCTAAATGAGCAGTTCTTC
abundance: few; v_gene: TRBV18; j_gene: TRBJ1-1; d_gene: TRBD1; CDR3aa: CVSSPKTGVNTEAFF; CDR3nt: TGTGTCAGCTCACCTAAAACAGGGGTGAACACTGAAGCTTTCTTT
abundance: few; v_gene: TRBV29-1; j_gene: TRBJ2-5; d_gene: TRBD2; CDR3aa: CSVLSGMQETQYF; CDR3nt: TGCAGCGTTCTAAGCGGGATGCAAGAGACCCAGTACTTC
abundance: -; v_gene: TRBV30; j_gene: TRBJ1-5; d_gene: TRBD1; CDR3aa: CAWTNGGQVNQPQHF; CDR3nt: TGTGCCTGGACTAATGGAGGACAGGTTAATCAGCCCCAGCATTTT
abundance: many; v_gene: TRBV27; j_gene: TRBJ1-2; d_gene: TRBD1; CDR3aa: CVSSRGQGGGGYTF; CDR3nt: TGTGTCAGCAGTCGAGGACAGGGGGGTGGTGGCTACACCTTC
abundance: few; v_gene: TRBV9; j_gene: TRBJ2-3; d_gene: TRBD2; CDR3aa: CASSSRLTSGTDTQYF; CDR3nt: TGTGCCAGCAGCTCCAGATTGACTAGCGGCACAGATACGCAGTATTTT
abundance: -; v_gene: TRBV11-1; j_gene: TRBJ1-4; d_gene: -; CDR3aa: CASSSGRENEKLFF; CDR3nt: TGTGCCAGCAGCTCGGGACGGGAAAATGAAAAACTGTTTTTT
abundance: many; v_gene: TRBV7-9; j_gene: TRBJ1-1; d_gene: -; CDR3aa: CASSGIRGKNTEAFF; CDR3nt: TGTGCCAGCAGCGGAATCCGGGGCAAAAACACTGAAGCTTTCTTT
abundance: few; v_gene: TRBV29-1; j_gene: TRBJ1-2; d_gene: -; CDR3aa: CSVEEGRDRPGGYTF; CDR3nt: TGCAGCGTTGAAGAGGGTCGGGACCGCCCTGGTGGCTACACCTTC
abundance: many; v_gene: TRBV5-6; j_gene: TRBJ2-1; d_gene: -; CDR3aa: CASSLVTGSSYNEQFF; CDR3nt: TGTGCCAGCAGCTTGGTAACCGGGAGCTCCTACAATGAGCAGTTCTTC
abundance: -; v_gene: TRBV6-1; j_gene: TRBJ2-2; d_gene: -; CDR3aa: CASRGGTETGELFF; CDR3nt: TGTGCCAGCAGGGGGGGTACGGAAACCGGGGAGCTGTTTTTT
abundance: -; v_gene: TRBV20-1; j_gene: TRBJ2-7; d_gene: TRBD2; CDR3aa: CSASTGLAPYEQYF; CDR3nt: TGCAGTGCTAGTACCGGACTAGCTCCGTACGAGCAGTACTTC
abundance: -; v_gene: TRBV29-1; j_gene: TRBJ2-3; d_gene: -; CDR3aa: CSVEGLHSTDTQYF; CDR3nt: TGCAGCGTTGAGGGACTCCATAGCACAGATACGCAGTATTTT
abundance: few; v_gene: TRBV7-3; j_gene: TRBJ2-2; d_gene: TRBD1; CDR3aa: CAGSLRTGANTGELFF; CDR3nt: TGTGCCGGCAGCCTCCGGACAGGGGCGAACACCGGGGAGCTGTTTTTT
abundance: many; v_gene: TRBV5-1; j_gene: TRBJ1-1; d_gene: TRBD1; CDR3aa: CASRRDRGSTEAFF; CDR3nt: TGCGCCAGCAGACGGGACAGGGGGTCTACTGAAGCTTTCTTT
abundance: many; v_gene: TRBV6-1; j_gene: TRBJ1-1; d_gene: -; CDR3aa: CASSEEVWYTEAFF; CDR3nt: TGTGCCAGCAGTGAAGAAGTTTGGTACACTGAAGCTTTCTTT
abundance: -; v_gene: TRBV7-9; j_gene: TRBJ2-1; d_gene: -; CDR3aa: CASSYDNGARVSLYNEQFF; CDR3nt: TGTGCCAGCAGCTACGACAATGGGGCGCGAGTCTCCTTATACAATGAGCAGTTCTTC
abundance: many; v_gene: TRBV12-5; j_gene: TRBJ2-5; d_gene: -; CDR3aa: CASGLGLEGETQYF; CDR3nt: TGTGCTAGTGGTTTGGGACTAGAAGGCGAGACCCAGTACTTC
abundance: many; v_gene: TRBV5-6; j_gene: TRBJ2-1; d_gene: TRBD1; CDR3aa: CASSPSGQGINEQFF; CDR3nt: TGTGCCAGCAGCCCGTCGGGACAGGGCATCAATGAGCAGTTCTTC
abundance: many; v_gene: TRBV28; j_gene: TRBJ2-2; d_gene: -; CDR3aa: CASTDTGELFF; CDR3nt: TGTGCCAGCACAGACACCGGGGAGCTGTTTTTT
abundance: -; v_gene: TRBV6-5; j_gene: TRBJ1-2; d_gene: -; CDR3aa: CASSYSLGQGYGYTF; CDR3nt: TGTGCCAGCAGTTACTCTCTGGGCCAGGGCTATGGCTACACCTTC
abundance: many; v_gene: TRBV6-2/TRBV6-3; j_gene: TRBJ2-3; d_gene: TRBD2; CDR3aa: CASSPLLAGGDTQYF; CDR3nt: TGTGCCAGCAGCCCCCTTCTAGCGGGGGGAGATACGCAGTATTTT
abundance: many; v_gene: TRBV27; j_gene: TRBJ1-2; d_gene: TRBD1; CDR3aa: CASSPGGTGDYGYTF; CDR3nt: TGTGCCAGCAGCCCGGGGGGGACAGGGGACTATGGCTACACCTTC
abundance: many; v_gene: TRBV7-9; j_gene: TRBJ2-3; d_gene: TRBD2; CDR3aa: CASSPGLAESTDTQYF; CDR3nt: TGTGCCAGCAGCCCTGGACTAGCGGAAAGCACAGATACGCAGTATTTT
abundance: many; v_gene: TRBV11-2; j_gene: TRBJ2-7; d_gene: TRBD2; CDR3aa: CASSFTTSGISYEQYF; CDR3nt: TGTGCCAGCAGCTTCACGACTAGCGGGATCTCCTACGAGCAGTACTTC
abundance: many; v_gene: TRBV2; j_gene: TRBJ2-6; d_gene: -; CDR3aa: CASSEWGNGANVLTF; CDR3nt: TGTGCCAGCAGTGAATGGGGGAACGGGGCCAACGTCCTGACTTTC
abundance: -; v_gene: TRBV27; j_gene: TRBJ2-2; d_gene: -; CDR3aa: CASSNRNTGELFF; CDR3nt: TGTGCCAGCAGTAATAGGAACACCGGGGAGCTGTTTTTT
abundance: few; v_gene: TRBV5-5; j_gene: TRBJ2-2; d_gene: -; CDR3aa: CASSFRTANTGELFF; CDR3nt: TGTGCCAGCAGCTTTAGGACGGCGAACACCGGGGAGCTGTTTTTT
abundance: many; v_gene: TRBV29-1; j_gene: TRBJ2-7; d_gene: -; CDR3aa: CSVTPGGAHEQYF; CDR3nt: TGCAGCGTTACCCCAGGGGGGGCCCACGAGCAGTACTTC
abundance: many; v_gene: TRBV7-9; j_gene: TRBJ1-2; d_gene: -; CDR3aa: CASSRVSLTDYGYTF; CDR3nt: TGTGCCAGCAGCCGTGTTTCACTCACGGACTATGGCTACACCTTC
abundance: many; v_gene: TRBV30; j_gene: TRBJ1-1; d_gene: -; CDR3aa: CAWSVQGRAFF; CDR3nt: TGTGCCTGGAGCGTACAGGGCAGGGCTTTCTTT
abundance: -; v_gene: TRBV5-1; j_gene: TRBJ1-1; d_gene: TRBD1; CDR3aa: CASSIQGAENTEAFF; CDR3nt: TGCGCCAGCAGCATACAGGGGGCTGAGAACACTGAAGCTTTCTTT
abundance: -; v_gene: TRBV24-1; j_gene: TRBJ2-2; d_gene: -; CDR3aa: CATSDWRKNTGELFF; CDR3nt: TGTGCCACCAGTGATTGGCGGAAGAACACCGGGGAGCTGTTTTTT
abundance: -; v_gene: TRBV5-1; j_gene: TRBJ2-7; d_gene: -; CDR3aa: CASSLEPQGRYEQYF; CDR3nt: TGCGCCAGCAGCTTGGAACCCCAGGGAAGATACGAGCAGTACTTC
abundance: -; v_gene: TRBV20-1; j_gene: TRBJ2-5; d_gene: TRBD1; CDR3aa: CSARAGQGGTQYF; CDR3nt: TGCAGTGCTAGAGCTGGACAGGGGGGGACCCAGTACTTC
abundance: many; v_gene: TRBV28; j_gene: TRBJ2-3; d_gene: -; CDR3aa: CASSLRGPETDTQYF; CDR3nt: TGTGCCAGCAGTTTAAGAGGCCCCGAAACAGATACGCAGTATTTT